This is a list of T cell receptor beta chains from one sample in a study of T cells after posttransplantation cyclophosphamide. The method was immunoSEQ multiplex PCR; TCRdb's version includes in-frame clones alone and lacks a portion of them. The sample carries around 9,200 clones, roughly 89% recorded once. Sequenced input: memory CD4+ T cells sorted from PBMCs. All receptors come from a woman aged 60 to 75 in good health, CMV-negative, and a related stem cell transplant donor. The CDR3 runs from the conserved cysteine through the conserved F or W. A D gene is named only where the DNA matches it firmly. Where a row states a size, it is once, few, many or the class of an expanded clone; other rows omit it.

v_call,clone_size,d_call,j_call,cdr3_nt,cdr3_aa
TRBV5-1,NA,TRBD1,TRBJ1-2,TGCGCCAGCAGCTCGGAGGGCCAGGGGGCTTGGGGCTACACCTTC,CASSSEGQGAWGYTF
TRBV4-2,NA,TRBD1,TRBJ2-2,TGTGCCAGCAGCCGGGGACAGGGGGTAACCGGGGAGCTGTTTTTT,CASSRGQGVTGELFF
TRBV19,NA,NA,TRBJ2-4,TGTGCCAGTAGTATTAGTGGAGCCAAAAACATTCAGTACTTC,CASSISGAKNIQYF
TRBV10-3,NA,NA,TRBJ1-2,TGTGCCATCAGTGAGTCCCAGGGGCGAAGAGGCTACACCTTC,CAISESQGRRGYTF
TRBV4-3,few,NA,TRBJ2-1,TGCGCCAGCAGCCAAGAGTTCAGGGACTGGAATGAGCAGTTCTTC,CASSQEFRDWNEQFF
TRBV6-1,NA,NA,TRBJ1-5,TGTGCCAGCAGTCAGAGGGACTATAGCAATCAGCCCCAGCATTTT,CASSQRDYSNQPQHF
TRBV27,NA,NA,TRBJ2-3,TGTGCCAGCACGGGACTCTTCACAGATACGCAGTATTTT,CASTGLFTDTQYF
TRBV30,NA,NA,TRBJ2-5,TGTGCCTGGAGTGGACCCCGCGGGGAGACCCAGTACTTC,CAWSGPRGETQYF
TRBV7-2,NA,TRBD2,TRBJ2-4,TGTGCCAGCAGCTTACTAGCGGGAGAGGGGAACATTCAGTACTTC,CASSLLAGEGNIQYF
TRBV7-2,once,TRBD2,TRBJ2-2,TGTGCCAGCAGCCGGAGGTCCGGGGGGGCCACCGGGGAGCTGTTTTTT,CASSRRSGGATGELFF
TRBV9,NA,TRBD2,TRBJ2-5,TGTGCCAGCTCGAGCGGGGGGCCGTACCAAGAGACCCAGTACTTC,CASSSGGPYQETQYF
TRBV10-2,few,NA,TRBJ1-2,TGCGCCAGCAGTGAGTCGGGCACGCTCTATGGCTACACCTTC,CASSESGTLYGYTF
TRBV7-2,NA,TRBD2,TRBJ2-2,TGTGCCAGCAGCTTGGGAGGGTCCGGGGAGCTGTTTTTT,CASSLGGSGELFF
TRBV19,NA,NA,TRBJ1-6,TGTGCCAGTAGTCCCCTCGGAGGGGCGGCTTCTCCCTCCTATAATTCACCCCTCCACTTT,CASSPLGGAASPSYNSPLHF
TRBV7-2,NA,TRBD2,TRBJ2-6,TGCGCCAGCAGCTTAGCCTCGGGAGGGGGGCCGAGCTCTGGGGCCAACGTCCTGACTTTC,CASSLASGGGPSSGANVLTF
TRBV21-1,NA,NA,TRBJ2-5,TGTGCCAGCAGCAGGGGGACAGACCCCAAAGAGACCCAGTACTTC,CASSRGTDPKETQYF
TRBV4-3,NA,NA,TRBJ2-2,TGCGCCAGCAGCCAAGAGCGCGGGATTGGCACCGGGGAGCTGTTTTTT,CASSQERGIGTGELFF
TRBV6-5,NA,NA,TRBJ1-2,TGTGCCAGCAAGACAGAGAACTATGGCTACACCTTC,CASKTENYGYTF
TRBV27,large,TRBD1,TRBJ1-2,TGTGCCAGCAGTTTATCGCAGGGGGCTGCTGGCTACACCTTC,CASSLSQGAAGYTF
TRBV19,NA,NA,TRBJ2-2,TGTGCCAGTAGTATCGGGGGAAACACCGGGGAGCTGTTTTTT,CASSIGGNTGELFF
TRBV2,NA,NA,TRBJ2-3,TGTGCCAGCAGGTCAACGGCAGATACGCAGTATTTT,CASRSTADTQYF
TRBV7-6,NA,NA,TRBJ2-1,TGTGCCAGCAGCTTAATAACAGAGAATGAGCAGTTCTTC,CASSLITENEQFF
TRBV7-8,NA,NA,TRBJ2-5,TGTGCCAGCAGCTTAGGGACAGTGTACCAAGAGACCCAGTACTTC,CASSLGTVYQETQYF
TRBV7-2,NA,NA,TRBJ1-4,TGTGCCAGCAGCGGCGGGACTGTACCTAATGAAAAACTGTTTTTT,CASSGGTVPNEKLFF
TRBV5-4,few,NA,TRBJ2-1,TGTGCCAGCAGCTTGGAGTCGGGCAATGAGCAGTTCTTC,CASSLESGNEQFF
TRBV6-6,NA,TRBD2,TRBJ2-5,TGTGCCAGCCAGTCTAGCGGGGGGGTAGAGACCCAGTACTTC,CASQSSGGVETQYF
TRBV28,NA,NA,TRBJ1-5,TGTGCCAGCAGTTTAACAGGGCATACTTATAGCAATCAGCCCCAGCATTTT,CASSLTGHTYSNQPQHF
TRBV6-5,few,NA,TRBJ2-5,TGTGCCAGCACCGACAGTCAAGAGACCCAGTACTTC,CASTDSQETQYF
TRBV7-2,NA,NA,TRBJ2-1,TGTGCCAGCAGACTAGCCCTCCTCAATGAGCAGTTCTTC,CASRLALLNEQFF
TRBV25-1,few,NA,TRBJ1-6,TGTGCCAGCAGTGAAACCCGACAGGTCTATAATTCCCCCCTCCACTTT,CASSETRQVYNSPLHF
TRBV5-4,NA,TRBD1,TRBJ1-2,TGTGCCAGCAGCCCCGGACAGGGTAGTGGCTACACCTTC,CASSPGQGSGYTF
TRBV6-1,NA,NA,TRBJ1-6,TGTGCCAGCAGTGAAGTGGCAGTCAATTCCCCCCTCCACTTT,CASSEVAVNSPLHF
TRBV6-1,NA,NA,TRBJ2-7,TGTGCCAGCACCCAAGGGGTAGGGGGACGGGGCGAGCAGTACTTC,CASTQGVGGRGEQYF
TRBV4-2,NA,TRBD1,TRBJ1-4,TGTGCCAGCAGCCAAGAGGGACAGGGGTCGGCTAATGAAAAACTGTTTTTT,CASSQEGQGSANEKLFF
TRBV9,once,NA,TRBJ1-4,TGTGCCAGCAGCGTAACAGGGTCAACTAATGAAAAACTGTTTTTT,CASSVTGSTNEKLFF
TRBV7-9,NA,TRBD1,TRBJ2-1,TGTGCCAGCAGCTTCGCAACAGGGGGTAGTGAGCAGTTCTTC,CASSFATGGSEQFF
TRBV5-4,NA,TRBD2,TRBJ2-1,TGTGCCAGCAGCGAGGGACTAGCGGGATTCAATGAGCAGTTCTTC,CASSEGLAGFNEQFF
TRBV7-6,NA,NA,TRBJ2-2,TGTGCCAGCAGCTTAGCGGGCTCGAACACCGGGGAGCTGTTTTTT,CASSLAGSNTGELFF
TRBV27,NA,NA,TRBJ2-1,TGTGCCAGCAAGCCGGGAACCTCTACGTCTGGTGAGCAGTTCTTC,CASKPGTSTSGEQFF
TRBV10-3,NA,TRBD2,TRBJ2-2,TGTGCCATCAGTGAGTCAGCGGGGGGGAACACCGGGGAGCTGTTTTTT,CAISESAGGNTGELFF
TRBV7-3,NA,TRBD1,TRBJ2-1,TGTGCCAGCAGCCCCAGGACAGGGGGGAGGAATGAGCAGTTCTTC,CASSPRTGGRNEQFF
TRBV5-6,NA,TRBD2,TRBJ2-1,TGTGCCAGCAGCTTGGTCATCGGGGGGTCCTACAATGAGCAGTTCTTC,CASSLVIGGSYNEQFF
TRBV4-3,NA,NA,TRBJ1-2,TGCGCCAGCAGCCTGTCGCAGGGGTCGGTTGGCTACACCTTC,CASSLSQGSVGYTF
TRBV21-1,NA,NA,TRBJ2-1,TGTGCCAGCAGCAAAAGGGGCATGAGCTCCTACAATGAGCAGTTCTTC,CASSKRGMSSYNEQFF
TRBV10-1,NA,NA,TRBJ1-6,TGCGCCAGCAGTGATCCCCCTCTACCCAATTCACCCCTCCACTTT,CASSDPPLPNSPLHF
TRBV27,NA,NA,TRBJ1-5,TGTGCCAGCAGCGGGACTTGGGGCGGCAATCAGCCCCAGCATTTT,CASSGTWGGNQPQHF
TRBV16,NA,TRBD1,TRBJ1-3,TGTGCCAGCAGCCGGGCGGGACAGGCGAGCTCTGGAAACACCATATATTTT,CASSRAGQASSGNTIYF
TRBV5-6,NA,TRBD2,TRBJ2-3,TGTGCCAGCAGCTTGGTGGCGGGGGTTACAGATACGCAGTATTTT,CASSLVAGVTDTQYF
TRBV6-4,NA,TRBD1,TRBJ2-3,TGTGCCAGCAGTTCGTCGGGACAGGGCACAGATACGCAGTATTTT,CASSSSGQGTDTQYF
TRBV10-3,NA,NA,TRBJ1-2,TGTGCCACCCGGGGGACGGTCACCTATGGCTACACCTTC,CATRGTVTYGYTF
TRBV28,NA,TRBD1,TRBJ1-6,TGTGCCAGCAGTATATCACAGGGGGGGCCCTATAATTCCCCCCTCCACTTT,CASSISQGGPYNSPLHF
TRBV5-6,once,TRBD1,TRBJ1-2,TGTGCCAGCAGCATAGACAGGGACTATGGCTACACCTTC,CASSIDRDYGYTF
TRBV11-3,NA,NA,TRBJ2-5,TGTGCCAGCAGCATATCCAGGGGTGAAGAGACCCAGTACTTC,CASSISRGEETQYF
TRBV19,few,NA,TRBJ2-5,TGTGCCAGTAGTAACGCGGCAGGGATGGGGGAGACCCAGTACTTC,CASSNAAGMGETQYF
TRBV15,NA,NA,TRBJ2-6,TGTGCCACCAGCAGAGCAGGGCCTGGGGCCAACGTCCTGACTTTC,CATSRAGPGANVLTF
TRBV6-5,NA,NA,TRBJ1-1,TGTGCCAGCAGTTACGAGGTAATCACTGAAGCTTTCTTT,CASSYEVITEAFF
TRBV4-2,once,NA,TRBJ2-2,TGTGCCAGCAGCCAGGCCTCTAGCAATGACGCCTCCCGGGCCGGGGAGCTGTTTTTT,CASSQASSNDASRAGELFF
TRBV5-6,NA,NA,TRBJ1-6,TGTGCCAGCAGCGCGAGCTCCTATAATTCCCCCCTCCACTTT,CASSASSYNSPLHF
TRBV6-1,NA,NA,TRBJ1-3,TGTGCCATCGGTTTACAGGGCCCTGGAAACACCATATATTTT,CAIGLQGPGNTIYF